The 14 T cell receptor beta chains reported below all come from one sample, sequenced in a study of T cells in Graves' hyperthyroidism and ophthalmopathy. RNA transcripts provided the source from which TCR beta CDR3 regions were amplified. The HTBI primer set drove a first-round RT-PCR of the TCR CDR3. Each CDR3 protein is one row after TCRdb ran MiXCR on the multiplex PCR reads. The sample yields some 720,000 distinct CDR3 sequences, roughly 15% seen once. Material for sequencing was blood. Source of these receptors: a man aged 18 to 30 with Graves' hyperthyroidism.

The chain uses TRBV10-3 and TRBJ1-2, with 7 bases aligning to TRBD1. CDR3 length equals 13 residues. CDR1 is ENHRY and CDR2 is SYGVKD in the germline V gene. V was pared by 7 bases and J by 9 bases, with 11 bases of the junction left unmatched. CDR3 sequence (DNA): TGTGCCATCAACCCTGACAGGGACGGGCGCTACACCTTC. Residues: CAINPDRDGRYTF.

The V gene is TRBV5-4, the J gene TRBJ2-1; 8 positions match TRBD2. The V gene end was trimmed by 2 bases and the J gene end by 0 bases; junction bases not matched to a gene: 7. The germline CDR1 and CDR2 sequences are SGHNT and YYREEE (reference sequence). The CDR3 length is 17 residues. CDR3 in DNA: TGTGCCAGCAGCTTCATGACTAGCGCGAGCTCCTACAATGAGCAGTTCTTC. Translated: CASSFMTSASSYNEQFF.

CDR3 nucleotide sequence: TGCAGCGTTGAATGGGCCCCTTCCCAAGAGACCCAGTACTTC. Translation: CSVEWAPSQETQYF. The chain couples TRBV29-1 to TRBJ2-5, with D uncertain. The CDR3 covers 14 residues. CDR1 is SQVTM and CDR2 is ANQGSEA in the germline V gene. The V and J ends lost 2 bases and 1 base respectively, with 11 bases between them.

This clonotype has only a few counts. This chain connects TRBV20-1 to TRBJ2-5, with D uncertain. V lost 3 bases and J 5 bases, leaving 10 bases between the germline ends. The CDR3 is made up of 12 amino acids. Germline-derived CDR1 and CDR2 are DFQATT and SNEGSKA (reference sequence). CDR3 nucleotides: TGCAGTGCTAGGGGTGTGGGCGAGACCCAGTACTTC. This codes for CSARGVGETQYF.

The chain links TRBV12-3 or TRBV12-4 to TRBJ2-7, with D possibly TRBD1 on 6 matching bases. The CDR3 is 15 amino acids. V lost 7 bases and J 3 bases, leaving 19 bases between the germline ends. The DNA for the CDR3 is TGTGCCAGCAACTCGGACAGCCTAAACCACTACGAGCAGTACTTC. Translated: CASNSDSLNHYEQYF.

The table lists this clonotype with many counts. V is TRBV12-3 or TRBV12-4 and J is TRBJ2-5; 11 bases map to TRBD2. The CDR3 has 16 residues. Trimming took 6 bases from V and 2 from J; bases not matched to a gene: 8. CDR3 loop: CASRPGTSGVQETQYF. The DNA of the CDR3 is TGTGCCAGCAGGCCCGGGACTAGCGGAGTTCAAGAGACCCAGTACTTC.

This chain joins TRBV11-2 and TRBJ1-1; tentative D call: TRBD1 (6 bases). Trimming pared 4 bases from V and 1 base from J, leaving 13 bases between. Germline V lookup: CDR1 SGHAT, CDR2 FQNNGV. The CDR3 spans 15 residues. The CDR3 loop reads CASSSYREGNTEAFF. Written as DNA, the CDR3 is TGTGCCAGCAGCTCCTACAGGGAGGGGAACACTGAAGCTTTCTTT.

This clonotype was seen repeatedly, ten times or more. V and J are TRBV11-1 and TRBJ2-7; TRBD1 aligns across 10 bases. This CDR3 contains 14 residues. Looked up from germline, CDR1 is SGHAT and CDR2 is FQDESV (reference sequence). Trimming removed 5 bases from V and 6 bases from J; junction bases left unmatched: 7. CDR3 residues: CASSHGTGVTEQYF. CDR3 sequence (DNA): TGTGCCAGCAGCCACGGGACAGGGGTTACCGAGCAGTACTTC. Full variable domain (outside the CDR3, taken from reference TRBV11-1 and TRBJ2-7): EAEVAQSPRYKITEKSQAVAFWCDPISGHATLYWYRQILGQGPELLVQFQDESVVDDSQLPKDRFSAERLKGVDSTLKIQPAELGDSAMYLCASSHGTGVTEQYFGPGTRLTVT.

This clonotype was counted ten times or more. The chain uses TRBV6-2 or TRBV6-3 and TRBJ1-1; TRBD1 agrees at 7 bases. The CDR3 consists of 16 residues. From germline, CDR1 is MNHEY and CDR2 SVGEGT. The ends lost 4 bases at V and 0 bases at J; junction bases unmatched: 8. The chain's CDR3 is CASSWEPGQLNTEAFF. In DNA form, the CDR3 reads TGTGCCAGCAGTTGGGAGCCGGGACAGTTGAACACTGAAGCTTTCTTT.

There are a few counts of this clonotype. The rearrangement uses TRBV28 and TRBJ2-7; TRBD1 or TRBD2 may be the D gene (5 bases each). The CDR3 loop spans 16 amino acids. The germline CDR1 and CDR2 sequences are MDHEN and SYDVKM. V was cut by 6 bases and J by 6 bases, with 24 bases left in between. The CDR3 DNA is TGTGCCAGCAGAAGCGTTCCCGGGACGGCGGCCCCCGAGCAGTACTTC. Translating gives CASRSVPGTAAPEQYF.

There are many counts of this clonotype. The CDR3 loop is CASSLRGTGVNTEAFF. The CDR3 nucleotides are TGTGCCAGCAGTTTAAGGGGGACAGGGGTGAACACTGAAGCTTTCTTT. V usage is TRBV28 and J usage is TRBJ1-1; the match to TRBD1 covers 10 bases. The germline V gene encodes CDR1 MDHEN and CDR2 SYDVKM. This CDR3 comprises 16 residues. J lost 0 bases, V lost 2 bases, and 3 bases had no gene match. Full variable domain (outside the CDR3, taken from reference TRBV28 and TRBJ1-1): DVKVTQSSRYLVKRTGEKVFLECVQDMDHENMFWYRQDPGLGLRLIYFSYDVKMKEKGDIPEGYSVSREKKERFSLILESASTNQTSMYLCASSLRGTGVNTEAFFGQGTRLTVV.

This clonotype was found a few times. The V call is TRBV4-2, the J call TRBJ1-1, with TRBD1 as a possible D gene (6 bases). CDR3 length equals 13 residues. In germline, CDR1 is LGHNA, CDR2 YNFKEQ. V dropped 1 base and J dropped 4 bases, with 7 bases sitting between them. CDR3: CASSQVGGTEAFF. The DNA for the CDR3 is TGTGCCAGCAGCCAAGTAGGGGGCACTGAAGCTTTCTTT.

This clonotype was observed a handful of times. The chain links TRBV6-1 to TRBJ2-2, with 7 bases identical to TRBD2. The CDR3 spans 13 residues. V gave up 5 bases and J gave up 5 bases; unmatched junction bases: 2. Per germline, CDR1 MNHNS and CDR2 SASEGT. The DNA for the CDR3 is TGTGCCAGCAGTAGGGGACTAACCGGGGAGCTGTTTTTT. It yields the protein CASSRGLTGELFF.

At least ten counts were recorded for this clonotype. This chain's CDR3 is CASSFGNAVDTQYF. Here the CDR3 DNA reads TGTGCCAGCAGCTTTGGAAATGCGGTAGATACGCAGTATTTT. The chain employs TRBV7-2 and TRBJ2-3; unclear D gene. Germline V gene sequence: CDR1 SGHTA, CDR2 FQGNSA. The CDR3 consists of 14 residues. Trimming removed 3 bases at V and 5 bases at J, with 12 bases between.